This is a list of T cell receptor beta chains from one sample in a study of T-cell memory formation after mild COVID-19. TCRdb re-derived calls from the 5' RACE reads in MiXCR, one entry per CDR3 protein. The repertoire consists of more than 75,000 distinct CDR3 sequences, with 20% to 25% occurring once and the leading ten covering roughly 41%. Sequences were obtained from PBMCs or a T cell subset sorted from them (not recorded which). These receptors originate from a man between 18 and 29 years old who had mild COVID-19 (a few samples of this study predate the infection). Cell type and time point are not known. CDR3s include the opening cysteine and the closing phenylalanine or tryptophan. D genes are given only for firm matches. Clone size is not always given. Where it is, it says once, few, many or a class for expanded clones.

abundance	d_gene	v_gene	j_gene	CDR3aa	CDR3nt
few	TRBD1	TRBV5-4	TRBJ2-1	CASRTGGNNEQFF	TGTGCCAGCAGGACAGGGGGAAACAATGAGCAGTTCTTC
.	.	TRBV9	TRBJ1-4	CASSVLGEGSEKLFF	TGTGCCAGCAGCGTATTAGGAGAGGGAAGCGAAAAACTGTTTTTT
.	.	TRBV7-8	TRBJ1-4	CASSYLSSPRTETDNEKLFF	TGTGCCAGCAGTTACCTTAGTTCTCCCCGAACAGAAACGGATAATGAAAAACTGTTTTTT
.	TRBD1	TRBV6-6	TRBJ1-6	CASRQTGGPFNSPLHF	TGTGCCAGCAGACAGACAGGGGGCCCCTTTAATTCACCCCTCCACTTT
few	.	TRBV14	TRBJ2-7	CASSQAFNYYEQYF	TGTGCCAGCAGCCAAGCTTTCAATTACTACGAGCAGTACTTC
few	.	TRBV9	TRBJ2-1	CASGPQNEQFF	TGTGCCAGCGGCCCCCAAAATGAGCAGTTCTTC
.	.	TRBV4-3	TRBJ1-5	CASSPQGREPQHF	TGCGCCAGCAGCCCGCAGGGAAGGGAGCCCCAGCATTTT
.	TRBD2	TRBV5-1	TRBJ2-3	CASSVGLAGGRADTQYF	TGCGCCAGCAGCGTGGGACTAGCGGGGGGGCGGGCAGATACGCAGTATTTT
.	TRBD1	TRBV20-1	TRBJ1-1	CSAREGQGARAEAFF	TGCAGTGCTAGAGAGGGTCAGGGGGCGCGCGCTGAAGCTTTCTTT
.	TRBD2	TRBV7-6	TRBJ2-2	CASSSLAGEITGELFF	TGTGCCAGCAGCTCCTTAGCGGGGGAGATCACCGGGGAGCTGTTTTTT
.	TRBD2	TRBV7-3	TRBJ2-3	CASSLPASGGGDTQYF	TGTGCCAGCAGCCTTCCCGCTAGCGGGGGGGGAGATACGCAGTATTTT
.	TRBD1	TRBV6-1	TRBJ2-7	CASSGQGYPYEQYF	TGTGCCAGCAGTGGACAGGGTTACCCCTACGAGCAGTACTTC
few	.	TRBV2	TRBJ1-5	CASRGMEENSNQPQHF	TGTGCCAGCCGCGGAATGGAGGAAAATAGCAATCAGCCCCAGCATTTT
once	.	TRBV12-3/TRBV12-4	TRBJ1-2	CASSRPNYGYTF	TGTGCCAGCAGTCGTCCGAACTATGGCTACACCTTC
.	.	TRBV6-2/TRBV6-3	TRBJ1-5	CASSYLRGYGQPQHF	TGTGCCAGCAGTTACTTAAGGGGTTACGGTCAGCCCCAGCATTTT
.	.	TRBV9	TRBJ1-2	CASSVVPGGGGYTF	TGTGCCAGCAGCGTAGTCCCCGGGGGAGGTGGCTACACCTTC
.	.	TRBV15	TRBJ1-5	CATTHRGNQPQHF	TGTGCCACCACACACAGGGGCAATCAGCCCCAGCATTTT
few	TRBD2	TRBV14	TRBJ2-3	CASSPGFLAGGTDTQYF	TGTGCCAGCAGCCCGGGTTTTTTGGCGGGGGGCACAGATACGCAGTATTTT
.	.	TRBV6-1	TRBJ2-1	CASSERGSGYNEQFF	TGTGCCAGCAGTGAAAGGGGGAGCGGATACAATGAGCAGTTCTTC
.	.	TRBV5-1	TRBJ1-5	CASSFASNQPQHF	TGCGCCAGCAGCTTTGCCTCTAATCAGCCCCAGCATTTT
.	.	TRBV4-1	TRBJ1-5	CASSQPDSPNQPQHF	TGCGCCAGCAGCCAACCGGACAGCCCTAATCAGCCCCAGCATTTT
few	TRBD2	TRBV4-3	TRBJ2-3	CASSQDERGGPDTQYF	TGCGCCAGCAGCCAAGATGAGCGGGGGGGCCCAGATACGCAGTATTTT
.	.	TRBV7-2	TRBJ1-5	CASSLEMGVDQPQHF	TGTGCCAGCAGCTTAGAAATGGGGGTCGATCAGCCCCAGCATTTT
.	.	TRBV3-1	TRBJ2-1	CASSPRSVYNEQFF	TGTGCCAGCAGCCCCCGGAGCGTGTACAATGAGCAGTTCTTC
.	.	TRBV7-9	TRBJ1-6	CASSDPNSPLHF	TGTGCCAGCAGCGACCCAAATTCACCCCTCCACTTT